This TCR beta chain appears in the sequencing data of a study of cytomegalovirus exposure and HLA in healthy donors. For the study at large: Later analysis reported that the 110 or so validation repertoires shared the platform of the approximately 690 first-cohort repertoires. Points from the study as a whole: It was about 150 TCR beta chains that were listed as cytomegalovirus-associated. That first-cohort TCR clusters tended to co-occur in the 95 to 150 validation repertoires was found in a later analysis.

With respect to this clone: The antigen remains undetermined.

CDR3 size: 20 residues. CDR1 is LGHNA and CDR2 is YNFKEQ in the germline V gene. V was pared by 0 bases and J by 0 bases, with 18 bases between. Clones were read by immunoSEQ multiplex PCR, and TCRdb kept only the in-frame ones, dropping some. Among roughly 250,000 clones listed, approximately 86% were seen once. The gene calls are TRBV4-2 and TRBJ2-6, with D tentatively TRBD1 (6 bases). The origin of this receptor is a woman in her thirties in good health and CMV-seropositive. Sequences were obtained from PBMCs. This chain's CDR3 is CASSQDVGAGTHSGANVLTF. The CDR3 DNA reads TGTGCCAGCAGCCAAGATGTGGGGGCAGGAACACACTCTGGGGCCAACGTCCTGACTTTC.